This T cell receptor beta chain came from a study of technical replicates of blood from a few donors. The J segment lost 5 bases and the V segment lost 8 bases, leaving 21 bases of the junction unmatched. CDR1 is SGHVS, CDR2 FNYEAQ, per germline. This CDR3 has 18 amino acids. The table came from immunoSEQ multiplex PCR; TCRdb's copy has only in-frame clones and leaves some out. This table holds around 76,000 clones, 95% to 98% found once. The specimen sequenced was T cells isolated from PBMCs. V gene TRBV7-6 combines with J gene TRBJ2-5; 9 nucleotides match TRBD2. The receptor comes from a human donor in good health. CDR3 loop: CASRARQGGREGQETQYF. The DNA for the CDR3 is TGTGCCAGCCGCGCGAGGCAGGGTGGGCGGGAGGGCCAGGAGACCCAGTACTTC.